This TCR beta chain came from a study of T cell repertoires in cytomegalovirus infection. The CDR3 consists of 19 residues. The germline V and J ends were trimmed by 4 bases and 4 bases, with 26 bases remaining between them. Germline V gene sequence: CDR1 MNHEY, CDR2 SVGAGI. Each CDR3 protein gets one entry after TCRdb re-called the reads with MiXCR. The profile shows roughly 630,000 distinct CDR3 sequences, 20% to 25% of them singletons. Study findings and constraints: Summed frequency of public TCR beta families distinguished CMV carriers with the relevant HLA.

With respect to this clonotype: What it binds is unknown.

This TCR came from a human donor in good health (CMV status not recorded). Some clones in this sample may be carry-over from other donors' samples. J is TRBJ2-1 and V is TRBV6-5; D gene unclear. Specimen: CD8+ T cells from PBMCs. CDR3 sequence: CASSSQLGRLALTYNEQFF. The CDR3 DNA reads as TGTGCCAGCAGTTCCCAACTCGGGCGTTTAGCTCTGACATACAATGAGCAGTTCTTC.